Listed below are T cell receptor beta chains from one sample, sequenced in a study of T cells in Graves' hyperthyroidism and ophthalmopathy. MiXCR, run by TCRdb on the multiplex PCR reads, gives a single entry per CDR3 protein. In the table there are around 260,000 distinct CDR3 sequences, less than 30% of which are singletons. Source material: blood. The receptors were sampled from a middle-aged man with Graves' hyperthyroidism that later progressed to Graves' ophthalmopathy. Each CDR3 is given with its conserved first and last residue. A D gene is named only where the DNA matches it firmly. Size tells how often a clone was seen (once, few, many) or the class of an expanded clone, and some rows leave it out.

V: TRBV11-2; J: TRBJ1-1; D: TRBD1; size: many; DNA: TGTGCCAGCAGCTACGGGACAGGGGGCATGAACACTGAAGCTTTCTTT; CDR3: CASSYGTGGMNTEAFF
V: TRBV27; J: TRBJ1-1; D: .; size: many; DNA: TGTGCCAGCAGTTTCTCAGACCCCGGTCATGCTGAAGCTTTCTTT; CDR3: CASSFSDPGHAEAFF
V: TRBV29-1; J: TRBJ2-7; D: TRBD2; size: many; DNA: TGCAGCGTTGAACGCCTAGCGGAACCCTCCTACGAGCAGTACTTC; CDR3: CSVERLAEPSYEQYF
V: TRBV18; J: TRBJ1-1; D: .; size: many; DNA: TGTGCCAGCTCACCGGGACACCTTGAAGCTTTCTTT; CDR3: CASSPGHLEAFF
V: TRBV12-5; J: TRBJ1-1; D: .; size: .; DNA: TGTGCTAGTGGTTCATTGGAGGACACTGAAGCTTTCTTT; CDR3: CASGSLEDTEAFF
V: TRBV6-5; J: TRBJ2-5; D: TRBD2; size: .; DNA: TGTGCCAGCAGTTCCTTAGCGGGGCCCCAAGAGACCCAGTACTTC; CDR3: CASSSLAGPQETQYF
V: TRBV11-1; J: TRBJ1-1; D: TRBD1; size: many; DNA: TGTGCCAGCAGCCCAGGCCGCGGACAGGGAGGAACTGAAGCTTTCTTT; CDR3: CASSPGRGQGGTEAFF
V: TRBV28; J: TRBJ2-7; D: .; size: .; DNA: TGTGCCAGCAGCCTGAGGACGGTGACCTACGAGCAGTACTTC; CDR3: CASSLRTVTYEQYF
V: TRBV20-1; J: TRBJ2-4; D: TRBD2; size: .; DNA: TGCAGTGCTAGTCGGGGGAGGGCCGCCAAAAACATTCAGTACTTC; CDR3: CSASRGRAAKNIQYF
V: TRBV25-1; J: TRBJ1-2; D: TRBD1; size: .; DNA: TGTGCCAGCAGTGAGGAGGGGGCGAGCTACTATGGCTACACCTTC; CDR3: CASSEEGASYYGYTF
V: TRBV2; J: TRBJ2-7; D: TRBD1; size: many; DNA: TGTGCCAGCAGCCAGGGACAGGGGGCCAGCGAGCAGTACTTC; CDR3: CASSQGQGASEQYF
V: TRBV6-2/TRBV6-3; J: TRBJ2-7; D: .; size: few; DNA: TGTGCCAGCAGTTACGGCCGGGCCCAACCGACCGACGAGCAGTACTTC; CDR3: CASSYGRAQPTDEQYF
V: TRBV6-1; J: TRBJ2-5; D: .; size: many; DNA: TGTGCCAGCGCCGTGAGGACCCAGTACTTC; CDR3: CASAVRTQYF
V: TRBV11-2; J: TRBJ1-2; D: .; size: .; DNA: TGTGCCAGCAGCTTCCCCGTGGGGGTGGATTCGTTCGGCTACACCTTC; CDR3: CASSFPVGVDSFGYTF
V: TRBV30; J: TRBJ2-7; D: .; size: many; DNA: TGTGCCTGGAGTGCAGGACATGGCTATTACGAGCAGTACTTC; CDR3: CAWSAGHGYYEQYF
V: TRBV29-1; J: TRBJ2-7; D: .; size: many; DNA: TGCAGCGTTGGTGAAGCAGGTGTCGAGCAGTACTTC; CDR3: CSVGEAGVEQYF
V: TRBV7-9; J: TRBJ1-1; D: .; size: many; DNA: TGTGCCAGCAGCTTGAGCCCACAGAACACTGAAGCTTTCTTT; CDR3: CASSLSPQNTEAFF
V: TRBV20-1; J: TRBJ1-3; D: .; size: .; DNA: TGCAGTGCTTTCGGGACGGGCTCTGGAAACACCATATATTTT; CDR3: CSAFGTGSGNTIYF
V: TRBV18; J: TRBJ1-5; D: .; size: .; DNA: TGTGCCAGCTCACCACCGACGGCCTATTTTCAGCCCCAGCATTTT; CDR3: CASSPPTAYFQPQHF
V: TRBV5-1; J: TRBJ2-7; D: .; size: many; DNA: TGCGCCAGCAGCTTCCAGGGGCAGGACGAGCAGTACTTC; CDR3: CASSFQGQDEQYF
V: TRBV12-3/TRBV12-4; J: TRBJ1-5; D: .; size: .; DNA: TGTGCCTCACGGGGGGTTTGGAATCAGCCCCAGCATTTT; CDR3: CASRGVWNQPQHF
V: TRBV6-2/TRBV6-3; J: TRBJ2-2; D: TRBD2; size: few; DNA: TGTGCCAGCAGTTACGTTAGCGGGGCTGCGAGCACCGGGGAGCTGTTTTTT; CDR3: CASSYVSGAASTGELFF
V: TRBV5-1; J: TRBJ2-7; D: .; size: .; DNA: TGCGCCAGCAGCGGGTCACTATCAGACTCCTACGAGCAGTACTTC; CDR3: CASSGSLSDSYEQYF
V: TRBV6-5; J: TRBJ1-1; D: .; size: .; DNA: TGTGCCAGCAGCTTTCGAGGAGACGCTGAAGCTTTCTTT; CDR3: CASSFRGDAEAFF
V: TRBV2; J: TRBJ1-2; D: .; size: .; DNA: TGTGCCAGCAGTGAATGGACTATCTATGGCTACACCTTC; CDR3: CASSEWTIYGYTF
V: TRBV19; J: TRBJ1-3; D: .; size: many; DNA: TGTGCCAGTACCTTTTTCCGCAGGAACTCTGGAAACACCATATATTTT; CDR3: CASTFFRRNSGNTIYF